One sample yielded the 32 T cell receptor beta chains listed below, sequenced in a study of cytomegalovirus exposure and HLA in healthy donors. Primers included in the PCR were 60 Vbeta and 13 Jbeta primers. Libraries were prepared by immunoSEQ multiplex PCR; TCRdb keeps only in-frame clonotypes and omits some of them. The sample includes about 160,000 clones, roughly 84% of them seen just once. What was sequenced was PBMCs. These receptors all stem from a young man in good health and CMV-seronegative.

The count of this clone is one. The chain recombines TRBV5-1 with TRBJ2-1, with D possibly being TRBD2 (5 bases). Germline V CDR1 and CDR2: SGHRS, YFSETQ. The ends were cut back, 0 bases at V and 0 bases at J, with 7 bases in the middle. This CDR3 has 15 amino acids. The CDR3 DNA sequence: TGCGCCAGCAGCTTGGGCGGGTTCTCCTACAATGAGCAGTTCTTC. Translating gives CASSLGGFSYNEQFF.

The rearrangement uses TRBV5-1 and TRBJ1-1; D may be TRBD1 (5 bases). Deletions cut 5 bases from V and 5 bases from J, with 22 bases between. Germline CDR1 SGHRS, CDR2 YFSETQ. This CDR3 is 16 amino acids long. Here the CDR3 DNA reads TGCGCCAGCAGGGTTGGGGCAGGGCAATTGAGGACTGAAGCTTTCTTT. Amino acid sequence: CASRVGAGQLRTEAFF.

The V gene is TRBV19, the J gene TRBJ2-1; TRBD2 agrees at 9 bases. Trimming removed 1 base from V and 2 bases from J; junction bases left unmatched: 0. The CDR3 has 15 residues. Looked up from germline, CDR1 is LNHDA and CDR2 is SQIVND (reference sequence). Written as DNA, the CDR3 is TGTGCCAGTAGTATAGGACTAGCGGCCTACAATGAGCAGTTCTTC. Translating it yields CASSIGLAAYNEQFF.

The rearrangement joins TRBV7-9 to TRBJ1-3, with 7 bases identical to TRBD1. The CDR3 has 14 residues. Germline values: CDR1 SEHNR, CDR2 FQNEAQ (reference sequence). V shed 5 bases and J 3 bases; nucleotides not matched to a gene: 4. CDR3 loop: CASSNRGRGNTIYF. For the CDR3, the DNA is TGTGCCAGCAGCAACAGGGGCCGTGGAAACACCATATATTTT.

The rearrangement links TRBV7-2 to TRBJ1-5; D gene unclear. The CDR3 sequence is 13 residues long. Germline-derived CDR1 and CDR2 are SGHTA and FQGNSA. V lost 8 bases and J lost 10, with 18 bases in between. The CDR3 nucleotides read TGTGCCAGCGGTACCGTTGATGTGGGCCCCCAGCATTTT. Amino acid sequence: CASGTVDVGPQHF.

The rearrangement joins TRBV5-4 to TRBJ2-1; the D gene is possibly TRBD1 (6 bases). The V and J ends lost 1 base and 7 bases respectively, with 6 bases between them. The germline V gene encodes CDR1 SGHNT and CDR2 YYREEE (reference sequence). The CDR3 extends over 12 amino acids. Written as DNA, the CDR3 is TGTGCCAGCAGCTTGACAGGGAATGAGCAGTTCTTC. Its protein is CASSLTGNEQFF.

The chain carries TRBV2 and TRBJ1-2; TRBD1 matches 7 bases. The length of the CDR3 is 13 residues. The V gene end was trimmed by 6 bases and the J gene end by 3 bases; junction bases not matched to a gene: 4. Germline-derived CDR1 and CDR2 are SNHLY and FYNNEI. The CDR3 here is CASRVQGYYGYTF. For the CDR3, the DNA is TGTGCCAGCAGAGTACAGGGGTACTATGGCTACACCTTC. The full variable domain, in which reference TRBV2 and TRBJ1-2 provide the parts outside the CDR3, is EPEVTQTPSHQVTQMGQEVILRCVPISNHLYFYWYRQILGQKVEFLVSFYNNEISEKSEIFDDQFSVERPDGSNFTLKIRSTKLEDSAMYFCASRVQGYYGYTFGSGTRLTVV.

The CDR3 protein is CASSYRQGPHQPQHF. The CDR3 DNA sequence: TGTGCCAGCAGTTACAGGCAGGGGCCCCATCAGCCCCAGCATTTT. This chain joins TRBV6-8 and TRBJ1-5, with D perhaps matching TRBD1 (6 bases). Germline values: CDR1 MNHGY, CDR2 SAAAGT. CDR3 length equals 15 residues. Between the trimmed V and J ends, which lost 2 bases and 5 bases, there was a span of 13 bases.

The chain recombines TRBV5-1 with TRBJ2-5; 11 nucleotides agree with TRBD2. Germline CDR1 SGHRS, CDR2 YFSETQ. CDR3 length: 16 residues. Unmatched junction bases numbered 8, after V lost 2 bases and J lost 5 bases. In nucleotides, the CDR3 is TGCGCCAGCAGCTTTGGTAGCGGGAGGGCCTGGGAGACCCAGTACTTC. Amino acid sequence: CASSFGSGRAWETQYF.

This chain connects TRBV6-1 to TRBJ1-2; D might be TRBD1 (6 bases). Trimming shortened V by 4 bases and J by 3 bases, and 9 bases separated the two germline ends. The CDR3 sequence is 13 residues long. Germline CDR1 and CDR2: MNHNS and SASEGT. The CDR3 reads CASSGRQDYGYTF. The CDR3 region has the DNA TGTGCCAGCAGTGGCCGACAGGACTATGGCTACACCTTC.

The chain links TRBV4-3 to TRBJ2-1; perhaps TRBD2 as D (5 bases). V shed 0 bases and J shed 3 bases, with 12 bases lying between them. The CDR3 has 16 residues. Per germline, CDR1 LGHNA and CDR2 YSLEER. CDR3 DNA sequence: TGCGCCAGCAGCCAAGATTATCGGAGGTTCTACAATGAGCAGTTCTTC. This translates into CASSQDYRRFYNEQFF.

The V gene is TRBV7-3, the J gene TRBJ2-3; 8 bases align to TRBD2. The CDR3 totals 14 residues. Germline values: CDR1 SGHTA, CDR2 FQGTGA. J lost 6 bases, V lost 5 bases, and 7 bases had no gene match. The CDR3, as DNA: TGTGCCAGCAGCCCCGGGACTAGTGGGGATACGCAGTATTTT. It translates to CASSPGTSGDTQYF.

The chain employs TRBV7-6 and TRBJ1-2; the match to TRBD1 covers 7 bases. This CDR3 region has 12 residues. Germline values: CDR1 SGHVS, CDR2 FNYEAQ. V dropped 4 bases and J dropped 8; count of bases not matched to a gene: 4. The CDR3 here is CASSSAQGGYTF. The CDR3 bases are TGTGCCAGCAGCTCGGCACAGGGGGGCTACACCTTC. The whole variable domain, filled in from reference TRBV7-6 and TRBJ1-2, reads GAGVSQSPRYKVTKRGQDVALRCDPISGHVSLYWYRQALGQGPEFLTYFNYEAQQDKSGLPNDRFSAERPEGSISTLTIQRTEQRDSAMYRCASSSAQGGYTFGSGTRLTVV.

The chain has TRBV7-3 and TRBJ2-3, with D possibly being TRBD2 (6 bases). V lost 0 bases and J lost 2, with 15 bases in between. The CDR3 has 17 residues. Germline CDR1 is SGHTA and CDR2 is FQGTGA. This CDR3 reads CASSLTGGGTFTDTQYF. CDR3 nucleotides: TGTGCCAGCAGCTTAACGGGTGGCGGGACCTTCACAGATACGCAGTATTTT.

This rearrangement joins TRBV27 to TRBJ2-7, with D perhaps TRBD2 (5 bases). The CDR3 contains 17 residues. CDR1 and CDR2 from the germline V gene are MNHEY and SMNVEV (reference sequence). Trimming shortened V by 2 bases and J by 3 bases, and 20 bases separated the two germline ends. Here the CDR3 reads CASSLGVSDSWVYEQYF. Here the CDR3 DNA reads TGTGCCAGCAGTTTAGGGGTTAGCGACTCGTGGGTCTACGAGCAGTACTTC.

The rearrangement uses TRBV7-3 and TRBJ1-6, with 7 bases that match TRBD1. The CDR3 extends over 16 amino acids. J was trimmed by 6 bases and V by 1 base; bases with no gene match: 6. Per germline, CDR1 SGHTA and CDR2 FQGTGA. The CDR3 bases are TGTGCCAGCAGCTTAAGGGGCAGGGGGTTTAATTCACCCCTCCACTTT. This codes for CASSLRGRGFNSPLHF.

The rearrangement joins TRBV7-8 to TRBJ1-1, with D unresolved. The CDR3 sequence is 15 residues long. V was pared by 5 bases and J by 4 bases, with 17 bases between. Germline V gene sequence: CDR1 SGHVS, CDR2 FQNEAQ. CDR3 sequence (DNA): TGTGCCAGCAGCCGCACTTTAACAGCCCCCACTGAAGCTTTCTTT. Residues: CASSRTLTAPTEAFF.

V usage is TRBV7-7 and J usage is TRBJ2-2, with 8 bases that match TRBD1. J gave up 9 bases and V 1 base, and 7 bases lay outside the gene matches. There are 15 residues in the CDR3. Germline V gene lookup returns CDR1 SSHAT and CDR2 FNYEAQ (reference sequence). The CDR3 DNA is TGTGCCAGCAGCTTAGAGCCCTCAGGGGGCCGGGAGCTGTTTTTT. This encodes CASSLEPSGGRELFF.

The V gene is TRBV4-1, the J gene TRBJ2-7; D is possibly TRBD2 (6 bases). The germline CDR1 and CDR2 sequences are MGHRA and YSYEKL. The CDR3 is 16 amino acids. The V end was cut by 0 bases, the J end by 2 bases, with 14 bases between. CDR3 sequence: CASSQEASGPAYEQYF. The CDR3 DNA is TGCGCCAGCAGCCAAGAGGCGAGCGGGCCCGCCTACGAGCAGTACTTC.

The J gene is TRBJ2-3, the V gene TRBV19; 10 nucleotides agree with TRBD1. There are 13 residues in the CDR3. V was pared by 10 bases and J by 6 bases, with 7 bases of the junction left unmatched. Germline V gives CDR1 LNHDA, CDR2 SQIVND (reference sequence). Here the CDR3 DNA reads TGTGCCACCCGACAGGGGGCTTTGGATACGCAGTATTTT. Translated: CATRQGALDTQYF.

The chain employs TRBV18 and TRBJ2-3; 13 bases agree with TRBD2. This CDR3 contains 17 residues. Germline assignment: CDR1 KGHSH and CDR2 LQKENI. V shed 3 bases and J 1 base; nucleotides not matched to a gene: 4. The CDR3 loop is CASSPGLAGVGTDTQYF. CDR3 DNA: TGTGCCAGCTCACCCGGACTAGCGGGAGTTGGCACAGATACGCAGTATTTT.

The J gene is TRBJ1-6, the V gene TRBV7-2, with D maybe TRBD1 (6 bases). The CDR3 runs 15 residues. V was cut by 1 base and J by 7 bases, with 11 bases left in between. Germline CDR1 reads SGHTA; CDR2 reads FQGNSA. The chain's CDR3 is CASSLVTGGNSPLHF. CDR3 coding DNA: TGTGCCAGCAGCTTAGTGACAGGAGGAAATTCACCCCTCCACTTT. Complete variable domain (other parts from reference TRBV7-2 and TRBJ1-6): GAGVSQSPSNKVTEKGKDVELRCDPISGHTALYWYRQSLGQGLEFLIYFQGNSAPDKSGLPSDRFSAERTGGSVSTLTIQRTQQEDSAVYLCASSLVTGGNSPLHFGNGTRLTVT.

The chain combines TRBV7-8 with TRBJ1-1; no firm D call. Per germline, CDR1 SGHVS and CDR2 FQNEAQ. CDR3 size: 13 residues. Deletions cut 0 bases from V and 11 bases from J, with 13 bases between. As DNA, the CDR3 is TGTGCCAGCAGCTTAGCGACGGATACTACGGCTTTCTTT. It translates to CASSLATDTTAFF.

The chain couples TRBV27 to TRBJ1-1; tentative D call: TRBD1 (6 bases). This CDR3 has 14 residues. The germline V gene has CDR1 MNHEY and CDR2 SMNVEV (reference sequence). V was shortened by 6 bases and J by 4 bases, with 15 bases between the two germline ends. The CDR3 spells CASRLRGRRTEAFF. DNA for the CDR3: TGTGCCAGCAGACTCAGGGGACGCCGCACTGAAGCTTTCTTT.

Points on this clone: A junction boundary mismatches the germline segment, possibly from a read error. The chain links TRBV7-7 to TRBJ2-1; a weak D match, TRBD1 (6 bases). Germline V CDR1 and CDR2: SSHAT, FNYEAQ (reference sequence). CDR3 length equals 17 residues. The CDR3 nucleotides are TGTGCTAGCAGCAGTAAACAGGGAGCCGAAAACTACAATGAGCAGTTCTTC. Encoded protein: CASSSKQGAENYNEQFF.

The V gene is TRBV10-3, the J gene TRBJ2-5; D might be TRBD1 (6 bases). Germline-derived CDR1 and CDR2 are ENHRY and SYGVKD. The CDR3 length is 14 residues. V was clipped by 6 bases and J by 1 base, with 12 bases between them. CDR3 bases: TGTGCCATCAGCGCACAGGGCCTCCAAGAGACCCAGTACTTC. The encoded protein is CAISAQGLQETQYF.

The chain employs TRBV2 and TRBJ1-1, with 8 bases lining up with TRBD1. The ends lost 6 bases at V and 1 base at J; junction bases unmatched: 4. Germline V gene sequence: CDR1 SNHLY, CDR2 FYNNEI. There are 14 residues in the CDR3. Here the CDR3 DNA reads TGTGCCAGCAGGGAGGACAGGGAGAACACTGAAGCTTTCTTT. Translating it yields CASREDRENTEAFF.

The chain has TRBV5-4 and TRBJ2-1; TRBD2 is a possible D gene (7 bases). Germline-derived CDR1 and CDR2 are SGHNT and YYREEE (reference sequence). The CDR3 covers 14 residues. Trimming took 0 bases from V and 6 from J, leaving 10 bases between them. The CDR3 sequence: CASSLVGGANEQFF. The DNA for the CDR3 is TGTGCCAGCAGCTTGGTAGGGGGGGCCAATGAGCAGTTCTTC. Using reference TRBV5-4 and TRBJ2-1 for the parts outside the CDR3, the full variable domain is ETGVTQSPTHLIKTRGQQVTLRCSSQSGHNTVSWYQQALGQGPQFIFQYYREEENGRGNFPPRFSGLQFPNYSSELNVNALELDDSALYLCASSLVGGANEQFFGPGTRLTVL.

The chain uses TRBV11-2 and TRBJ2-7; 7 bases fit TRBD1. After removal of 2 bases from V and 3 bases from J, the junction contained 4 bases not matched to a gene. Germline-derived CDR1 and CDR2 are SGHAT and FQNNGV. The CDR3 has 14 residues. The CDR3 sequence is CASSLRDRRYEQYF. DNA of the CDR3: TGTGCCAGCAGCTTAAGGGACAGACGCTACGAGCAGTACTTC.

The genes are TRBV28 and TRBJ1-2, with D unclear. Per the germline V gene, CDR1 is MDHEN and CDR2 is SYDVKM. The CDR3 is 17 residues long. V lost 1 base, J lost 2 bases, and 17 bases lay in between. The CDR3 loop reads CASSLFSFGRPNYGYTF. CDR3 nucleotides: TGTGCCAGCAGTTTATTTTCGTTTGGCAGGCCAAACTATGGCTACACCTTC.

This clone appeared once. The V gene is TRBV7-9, the J gene TRBJ1-1; D perhaps matches TRBD1 (5 bases). Per the germline V gene, CDR1 is SEHNR and CDR2 is FQNEAQ (reference sequence). This CDR3 is built from 14 residues. V was pared by 5 bases and J by 8 bases, with 18 bases between. The CDR3 spells CASSQYGGTSEAFF. In DNA, the CDR3 is TGTGCCAGCAGCCAATACGGGGGGACTTCGGAAGCTTTCTTT.

The rearrangement links TRBV5-5 to TRBJ1-3; D remains ambiguous. This CDR3 has 13 residues. The V gene lost 0 bases and the J gene lost 4 bases, with 5 bases spanning the gap. Germline assignment: CDR1 SGHKS and CDR2 YYEKEE (reference sequence). The CDR3 sequence is CASSLVLGNTIYF. The CDR3 DNA reads TGTGCCAGCAGCTTGGTGCTAGGAAACACCATATATTTT.